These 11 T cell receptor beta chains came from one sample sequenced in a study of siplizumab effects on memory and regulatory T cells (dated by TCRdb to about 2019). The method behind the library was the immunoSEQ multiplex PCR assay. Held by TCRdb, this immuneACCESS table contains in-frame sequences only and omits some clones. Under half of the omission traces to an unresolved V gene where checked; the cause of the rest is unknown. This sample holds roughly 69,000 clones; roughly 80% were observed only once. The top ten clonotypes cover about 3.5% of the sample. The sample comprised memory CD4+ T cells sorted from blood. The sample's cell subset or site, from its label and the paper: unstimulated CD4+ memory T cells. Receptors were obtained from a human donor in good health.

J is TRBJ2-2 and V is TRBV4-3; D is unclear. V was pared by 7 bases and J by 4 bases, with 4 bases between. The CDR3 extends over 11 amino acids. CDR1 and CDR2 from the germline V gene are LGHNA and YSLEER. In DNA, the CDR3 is TGCGCCAGCAAGTCCACCGGGGAGCTGTTTTTT. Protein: CASKSTGELFF.

The CDR3 spells CAVGKGLSSYEQYF. The CDR3 DNA reads TGTGCCGTAGGTAAGGGACTTTCCTCCTACGAGCAGTACTTC. The V call is TRBV10-3, the J call TRBJ2-7; tentative D call: TRBD2 (6 bases). Germline V CDR1 and CDR2: ENHRY, SYGVKD. The CDR3 contains 14 residues. Trimming stripped 11 bases from V and 0 bases from J, with 17 bases between.

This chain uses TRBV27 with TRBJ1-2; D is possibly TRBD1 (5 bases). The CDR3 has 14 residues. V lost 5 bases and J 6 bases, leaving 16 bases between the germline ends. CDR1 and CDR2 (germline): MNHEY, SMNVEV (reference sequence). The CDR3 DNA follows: TGTGCCAGCAGTGGACTACGGGGCACGAATGGCTACACCTTC. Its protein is CASSGLRGTNGYTF.

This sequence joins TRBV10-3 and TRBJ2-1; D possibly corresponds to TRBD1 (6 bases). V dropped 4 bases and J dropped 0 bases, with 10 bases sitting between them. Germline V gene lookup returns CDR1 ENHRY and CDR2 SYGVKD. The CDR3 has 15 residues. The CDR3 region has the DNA TGTGCCATCAGTGGACAGGTCGACTCCTACAATGAGCAGTTCTTC. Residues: CAISGQVDSYNEQFF.

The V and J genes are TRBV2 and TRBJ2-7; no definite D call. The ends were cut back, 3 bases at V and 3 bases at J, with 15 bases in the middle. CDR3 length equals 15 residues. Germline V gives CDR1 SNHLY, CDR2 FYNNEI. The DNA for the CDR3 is TGTGCCAGCAGTGAGGGCCAGGTGGCCTACTACGAGCAGTACTTC. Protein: CASSEGQVAYYEQYF.

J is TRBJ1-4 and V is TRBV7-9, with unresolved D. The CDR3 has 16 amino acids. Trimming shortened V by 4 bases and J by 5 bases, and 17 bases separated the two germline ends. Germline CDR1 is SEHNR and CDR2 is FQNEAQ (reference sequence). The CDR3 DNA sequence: TGTGCCAGCAGCTACAATGCCGCGGCACAAAATGAAAAACTGTTTTTT. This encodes CASSYNAAAQNEKLFF.

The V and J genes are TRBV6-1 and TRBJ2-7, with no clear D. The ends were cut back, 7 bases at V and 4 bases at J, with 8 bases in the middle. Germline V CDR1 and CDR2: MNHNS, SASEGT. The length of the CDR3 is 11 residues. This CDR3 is CASIQDYEQYF. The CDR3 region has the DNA TGTGCCAGCATCCAGGATTACGAGCAGTACTTC.

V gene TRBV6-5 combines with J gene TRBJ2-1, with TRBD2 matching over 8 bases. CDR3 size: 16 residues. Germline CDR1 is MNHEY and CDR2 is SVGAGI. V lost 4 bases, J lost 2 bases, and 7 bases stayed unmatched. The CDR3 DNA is TGTGCCAGCAGTTCATTAGCGGGGATCGCCTACAATGAGCAGTTCTTC. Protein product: CASSSLAGIAYNEQFF.

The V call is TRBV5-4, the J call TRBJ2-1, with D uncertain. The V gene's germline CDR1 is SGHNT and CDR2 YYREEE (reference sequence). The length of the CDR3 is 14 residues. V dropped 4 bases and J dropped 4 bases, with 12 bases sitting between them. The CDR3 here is CASSPPGDYNEQFF. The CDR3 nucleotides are TGTGCCAGCAGCCCCCCTGGGGATTACAATGAGCAGTTCTTC. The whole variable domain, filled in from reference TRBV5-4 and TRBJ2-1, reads ETGVTQSPTHLIKTRGQQVTLRCSSQSGHNTVSWYQQALGQGPQFIFQYYREEENGRGNFPPRFSGLQFPNYSSELNVNALELDDSALYLCASSPPGDYNEQFFGPGTRLTVL.

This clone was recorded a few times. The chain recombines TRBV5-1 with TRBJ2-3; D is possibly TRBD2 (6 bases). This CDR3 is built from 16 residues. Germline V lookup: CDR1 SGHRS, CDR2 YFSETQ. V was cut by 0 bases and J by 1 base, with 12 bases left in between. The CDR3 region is CASSLVTSRRTDTQYF. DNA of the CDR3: TGCGCCAGCAGCTTGGTTACTAGCAGACGCACAGATACGCAGTATTTT.

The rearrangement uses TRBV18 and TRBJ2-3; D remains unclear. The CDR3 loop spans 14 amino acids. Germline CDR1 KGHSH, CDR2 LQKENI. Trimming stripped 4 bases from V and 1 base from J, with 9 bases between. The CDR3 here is CASSLGSGTDTQYF. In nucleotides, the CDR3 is TGTGCCAGCTCACTAGGGTCCGGCACAGATACGCAGTATTTT.